The 18 T cell receptor beta chains given below trace back to one sample, sequenced in a study of T cell repertoires in cytomegalovirus infection. These receptors are not linked to any known antigen. In TCRdb, the reads were re-called with MiXCR into one record per CDR3 protein. This sample has about 570,000 distinct CDR3 sequences, with roughly 43% found just once. Here the sequenced sample was cultured PBMCs, taken from culture after CMV antigen stimulation. The receptors stem from a human donor in good health (CMV status not recorded). Some clones in this sample may be carry-over from other donors' samples.

CDR3: CASSSLAVGGYTF. DNA for the CDR3: TGTGCCAGCAGCTCCCTTGCAGTGGGTGGCTACACCTTC. The chain links TRBV7-2 to TRBJ1-2; the D is unclear. This CDR3 has 13 amino acids. Trimming took 4 bases from V and 7 from J, leaving 13 bases between them. In germline, CDR1 is SGHTA, CDR2 FQGNSA.

This clonotype was seen a few times. V gene TRBV2 combines with J gene TRBJ2-6; 7 bases align to TRBD1. J gave up 0 bases and V 8 bases, and 4 bases lay outside the gene matches. The CDR3 length is 15 residues. Germline-derived CDR1 and CDR2 are SNHLY and FYNNEI. Here the CDR3 DNA reads TGTGCCAGCGGGACAGAGAGCTCTGGGGCCAACGTCCTGACTTTC. Its protein is CASGTESSGANVLTF.

The chain links TRBV20-1 to TRBJ2-5; unclear D gene. The V end lost 4 bases, the J end lost 5 bases, and 14 bases lay between the germline ends. The CDR3 is made up of 13 amino acids. Germline lookup yields CDR1 DFQATT and CDR2 SNEGSKA (reference sequence). For the CDR3, the DNA is TGCAGTGCTAATAGGGCGGCCTCGGAGACCCAGTACTTC. This sequence encodes CSANRAASETQYF.

The V and J genes are TRBV19 and TRBJ2-1; D not certain. This CDR3 comprises 14 residues. V lost 3 bases to trimming and J lost 4 bases, with 10 bases between them. The germline CDR1 and CDR2 sequences are LNHDA and SQIVND (reference sequence). The DNA for the CDR3 is TGTGCCAGTAGTATCGGCCCCTATTACAATGAGCAGTTCTTC. It encodes CASSIGPYYNEQFF.

This clonotype was seen a few times. The chain carries TRBV12-3 or TRBV12-4 and TRBJ2-7; no clear D gene. V lost 6 bases and J 2 bases, leaving 8 bases between the germline ends. The CDR3 is 12 amino acids. CDR3 nucleotide sequence: TGTGCCAGCAGCTACCATGCCTACGAGCAGTACTTC. Its translation: CASSYHAYEQYF.

The chain is built from TRBV28 and TRBJ2-1; 7 bases fit TRBD1. This CDR3 region has 17 residues. The J segment lost 0 bases and the V segment lost 10 bases, leaving 15 bases of the junction unmatched. CDR1 MDHEN and CDR2 SYDVKM come from the germline V gene. CDR3 protein: CATLTMVGGPSYNEQFF. In DNA form, the CDR3 reads TGTGCCACCCTGACGATGGTAGGGGGCCCCTCCTACAATGAGCAGTTCTTC.

The chain couples TRBV24-1 to TRBJ2-7; 7 bases align to TRBD1. V gave up 2 bases and J gave up 3 bases; unmatched junction bases: 0. This CDR3 is 13 amino acids long. Germline CDR1 is KGHDR and CDR2 is SFDVKD. The CDR3 nucleotides are TGTGCCACCAGTGATTACAGGGGCTACGAGCAGTACTTC. Translated: CATSDYRGYEQYF.

This clonotype was detected many times. The chain has TRBV7-9 and TRBJ1-6, with D perhaps matching TRBD1 (6 bases). The CDR3 loop spans 13 amino acids. The V end was cut by 2 bases, the J end by 10 bases, with 9 bases between. Germline V lookup: CDR1 SEHNR, CDR2 FQNEAQ (reference sequence). The DNA for the CDR3 is TGTGCCAGCAGCTTATCGGGGGGCTCACCCCTCCACTTT. Amino acids: CASSLSGGSPLHF.

This clonotype was counted once. V gene TRBV29-1 combines with J gene TRBJ1-1, with 9 positions matching TRBD1. The V gene's germline CDR1 is SQVTM and CDR2 ANQGSEA. The CDR3 consists of 17 residues. V trimming: 6 bases; J trimming: 0 bases; junction bases outside the gene matches: 14. The CDR3 DNA sequence: TGCAGCGTGGGGGGTGGGACAGGGAGTACCGTGAACACTGAAGCTTTCTTT. This sequence encodes CSVGGGTGSTVNTEAFF.

The chain employs TRBV2 and TRBJ2-6; D uncertain. Trimming shortened V by 2 bases and J by 0 bases, and 11 bases separated the two germline ends. Germline loops: CDR1 SNHLY, CDR2 FYNNEI. The CDR3 runs to 17 residues. The CDR3 DNA reads as TGTGCCAGCAGTGAACAGAGTCCTAGCTCTGGGGCCAACGTCCTGACTTTC. Its protein product is CASSEQSPSSGANVLTF.

The V and J genes are TRBV7-9 and TRBJ1-1, with TRBD1 identical over 11 bases. With V trimmed by 5 bases and J by 4 bases, 6 bases remained unmatched. Germline V gives CDR1 SEHNR, CDR2 FQNEAQ (reference sequence). CDR3 length equals 15 residues. The CDR3 region is CASSPAGQGATEAFF. DNA for the CDR3: TGTGCCAGCAGCCCGGCCGGACAGGGGGCCACTGAAGCTTTCTTT.

This clonotype was observed a few times. The DNA for the CDR3 is TGTGCCAGCAGCCCCATGAGGGGGACCTTGGACGACGAGCAGTACTTC. The encoded protein is CASSPMRGTLDDEQYF. The V and J genes are TRBV7-8 and TRBJ2-7, with a weak D call TRBD1 (6 bases). V was shortened by 5 bases and J by 5 bases, with 22 bases between the two germline ends. This CDR3 is 16 amino acids long. Germline V gene lookup returns CDR1 SGHVS and CDR2 FQNEAQ.

This chain connects TRBV18 to TRBJ2-7; no clear D gene. Between the trimmed V and J ends, which lost 3 bases and 4 bases, there was a span of 10 bases. The germline CDR1 and CDR2 sequences are KGHSH and LQKENI. This CDR3 contains 13 residues. CDR3 residues: CASSPEDLYEQYF. The CDR3 DNA reads TGTGCCAGCTCACCCGAAGACCTTTACGAGCAGTACTTC. Drawing the rest from reference TRBV18 and TRBJ2-7, the complete variable domain is NAGVMQNPRHLVRRRGQEARLRCSPMKGHSHVYWYRQLPEEGLKFMVYLQKENIIDESGMPKERFSAEFPKEGPSILRIQQVVRGDSAAYFCASSPEDLYEQYFGPGTRLTVT.

The rearrangement links TRBV7-2 to TRBJ2-3; no definite D call. The germline V gene encodes CDR1 SGHTA and CDR2 FQGNSA. This CDR3 comprises 14 residues. V was trimmed by 4 bases and J by 2 bases, leaving 10 bases between them. CDR3 sequence (DNA): TGTACCAGCAGCTCAGATGTAGTCACAGATACGCAGTATTTT. Translation gives CTSSSDVVTDTQYF.

The chain combines TRBV6-2 or TRBV6-3 with TRBJ2-2, with D possibly TRBD1 on 6 matching bases. Deletions cut 6 bases from V and 1 base from J, with 12 bases between. The CDR3 runs 15 residues. Germline CDR1 MNHEY, CDR2 SVGEGT. In nucleotides, the CDR3 is TGTGCCAGCAGGCGACAGGCACTGAACACCGGGGAGCTGTTTTTT. Protein product: CASRRQALNTGELFF.

In this sample, this clonotype turned up a few times. This sequence joins TRBV10-3 and TRBJ1-1; the D gene is possibly TRBD1 (5 bases). The germline gives CDR1 ENHRY, CDR2 SYGVKD. The CDR3 is 15 amino acids. The germline V and J ends were trimmed by 3 bases and 2 bases, with 13 bases remaining between them. This CDR3 reads CAISDWGGVNTEAFF. In nucleotides, the CDR3 is TGTGCCATCAGTGATTGGGGGGGGGTAAACACTGAAGCTTTCTTT.

This clonotype was found a few times. The chain recombines TRBV7-8 with TRBJ1-2; 7 bases are a match to TRBD1. The CDR3 length is 17 residues. Germline loops: CDR1 SGHVS, CDR2 FQNEAQ. J was trimmed by 3 bases and V by 2 bases; bases with no gene match: 12. CDR3 amino acids: CASSLKANRGFYYGYTF. DNA for the CDR3: TGTGCCAGCAGCTTAAAGGCCAACAGGGGTTTTTACTATGGCTACACCTTC.

The CDR3 sequence: CASSLRRGSDTQYF. For the CDR3, the DNA is TGTGCCAGCAGCTTGAGGCGGGGAAGCGATACGCAGTATTTT. The rearrangement links TRBV7-2 to TRBJ2-3, with D possibly being TRBD2 (6 bases). V was trimmed by 3 bases and J by 6 bases, leaving 13 bases between them. Germline-derived CDR1 and CDR2 are SGHTA and FQGNSA. CDR3 length equals 14 residues.